The present T cell receptor (beta chain) was sequenced within a study of cytomegalovirus exposure and HLA in healthy donors. Deletions cut 3 bases from V and 1 base from J, with 28 bases between. Germline V gene sequence: CDR1 SGHRS, CDR2 YFSETQ. There are 20 residues in the CDR3. 60 Vbeta and 13 Jbeta primers were used in PCR. This table comes from immunoSEQ multiplex PCR, and its TCRdb copy is limited to in-frame clones, with some not included. The data show roughly 160,000 clones, around 83% seen once. Sequences were obtained from PBMCs. The source of this sequence is a male donor in good health and CMV-seropositive. The chain has TRBV5-1 and TRBJ1-1; D might be TRBD1 (6 bases). This chain's CDR3 is CASSWGGGRGAGDGNTEAFF. CDR3 bases: TGCGCCAGCAGCTGGGGGGGAGGTAGGGGGGCAGGGGATGGGAACACTGAAGCTTTCTTT.